This T cell receptor (beta chain) was sequenced in a study of blood T cell repertoires in COVID-19. Authors' processing steps: Estimation of nucleated cell counts was performed using reference gene primer amplification. Some clones are missing from TCRdb's copy, which holds only in-frame ones; the method was immunoSEQ multiplex PCR. V and J calls and clone size are given by that table; D and trimming were obtained from the DNA. In the table there are around 260,000 clones, 90% to 95% of which are singletons. The CDR3 runs 13 residues. Deletions cut 3 bases from V and 1 base from J, with 6 bases between. The germline gives CDR1 SQVTM, CDR2 ANQGSEA.

The clonotype originates from a woman aged 25 to 39 with COVID-19, enrolled during active disease. The chain links TRBV29-1 to TRBJ2-2, with D unclear. The specimen was peripheral blood. The CDR3 nucleotides are TGCAGCGTTGAGCCGCGGAACACCGGGGAGCTGTTTTTT. The encoded protein is CSVEPRNTGELFF.